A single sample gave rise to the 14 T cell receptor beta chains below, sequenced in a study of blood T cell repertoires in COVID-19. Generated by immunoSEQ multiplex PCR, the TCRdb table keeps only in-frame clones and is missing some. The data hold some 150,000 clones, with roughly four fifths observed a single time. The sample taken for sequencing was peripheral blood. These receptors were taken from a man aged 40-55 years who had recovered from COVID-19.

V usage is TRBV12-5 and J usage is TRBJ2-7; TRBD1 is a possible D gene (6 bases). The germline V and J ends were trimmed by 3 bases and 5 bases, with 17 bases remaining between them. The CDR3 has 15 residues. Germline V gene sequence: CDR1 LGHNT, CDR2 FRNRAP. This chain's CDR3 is CASGFQRGTHHEQYF. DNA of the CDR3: TGTGCTAGTGGTTTCCAAAGGGGGACCCACCACGAGCAGTACTTC.

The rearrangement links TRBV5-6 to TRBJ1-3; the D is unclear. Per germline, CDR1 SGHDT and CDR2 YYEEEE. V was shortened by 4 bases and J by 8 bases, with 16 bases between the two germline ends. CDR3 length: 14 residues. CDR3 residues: CASSLRRWWDTIYF. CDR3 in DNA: TGTGCCAGCAGCCTGAGGCGGTGGTGGGACACCATATATTTT.

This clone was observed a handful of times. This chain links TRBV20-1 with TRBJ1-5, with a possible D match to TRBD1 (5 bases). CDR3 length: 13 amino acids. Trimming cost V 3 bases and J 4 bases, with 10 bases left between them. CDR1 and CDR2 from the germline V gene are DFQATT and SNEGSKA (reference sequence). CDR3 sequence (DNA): TGCAGTGCTAGTCAGGGACTGAATCAGCCCCAGCATTTT. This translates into CSASQGLNQPQHF.

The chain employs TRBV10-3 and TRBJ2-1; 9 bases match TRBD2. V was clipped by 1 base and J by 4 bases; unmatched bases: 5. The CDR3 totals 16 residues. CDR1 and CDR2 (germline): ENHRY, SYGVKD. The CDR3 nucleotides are TGTGCCATCAGTGAGTTTGTAGCGGGAGCTTACAATGAGCAGTTCTTC. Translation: CAISEFVAGAYNEQFF.

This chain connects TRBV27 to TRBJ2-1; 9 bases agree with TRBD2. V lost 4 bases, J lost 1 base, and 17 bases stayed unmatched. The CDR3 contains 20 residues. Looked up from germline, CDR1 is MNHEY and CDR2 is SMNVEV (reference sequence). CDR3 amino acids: CASSSRTVQTSGGSYNEQFF. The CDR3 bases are TGTGCCAGCAGTTCGCGGACAGTACAGACTAGCGGAGGGTCCTACAATGAGCAGTTCTTC.

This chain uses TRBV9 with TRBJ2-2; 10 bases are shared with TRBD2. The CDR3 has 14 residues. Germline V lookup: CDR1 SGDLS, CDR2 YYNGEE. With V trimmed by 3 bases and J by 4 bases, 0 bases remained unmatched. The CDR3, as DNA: TGTGCCAGCAGCGGACTAGCGGGCACCGGGGAGCTGTTTTTT. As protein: CASSGLAGTGELFF.

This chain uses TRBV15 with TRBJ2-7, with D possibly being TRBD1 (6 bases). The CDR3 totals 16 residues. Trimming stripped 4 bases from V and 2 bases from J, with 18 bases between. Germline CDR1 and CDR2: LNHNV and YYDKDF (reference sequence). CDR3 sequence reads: CATSTVGQKFPYEQYF. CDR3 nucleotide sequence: TGTGCCACCAGCACCGTTGGACAGAAGTTCCCCTACGAGCAGTACTTC.

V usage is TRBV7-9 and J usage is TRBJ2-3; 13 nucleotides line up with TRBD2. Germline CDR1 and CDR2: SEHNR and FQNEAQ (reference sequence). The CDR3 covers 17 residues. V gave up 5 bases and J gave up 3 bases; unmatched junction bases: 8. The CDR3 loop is CASSRTSGGAGTDTQYF. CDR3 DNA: TGTGCCAGCAGCCGAACTAGCGGGGGGGCCGGAACAGATACGCAGTATTTT.

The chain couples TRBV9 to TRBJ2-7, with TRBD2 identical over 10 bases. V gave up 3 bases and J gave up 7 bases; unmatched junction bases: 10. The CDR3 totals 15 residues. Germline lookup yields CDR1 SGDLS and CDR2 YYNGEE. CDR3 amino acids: CASSEWASGSREQYF. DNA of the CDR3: TGTGCCAGCAGCGAATGGGCTAGCGGGAGTCGGGAGCAGTACTTC.

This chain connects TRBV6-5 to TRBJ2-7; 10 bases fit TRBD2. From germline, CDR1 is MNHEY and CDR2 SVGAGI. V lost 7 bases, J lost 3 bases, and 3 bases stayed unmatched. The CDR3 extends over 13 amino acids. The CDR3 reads CASKLAGNYEQYF. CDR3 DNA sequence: TGTGCCAGCAAACTAGCGGGGAACTACGAGCAGTACTTC.

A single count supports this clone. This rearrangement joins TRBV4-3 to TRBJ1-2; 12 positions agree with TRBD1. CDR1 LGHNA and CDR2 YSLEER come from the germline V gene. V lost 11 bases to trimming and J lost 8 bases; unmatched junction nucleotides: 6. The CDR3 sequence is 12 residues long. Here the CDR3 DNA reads TGCGCCCCGGGACAGGGGGCATTGGGCTACACCTTC. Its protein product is CAPGQGALGYTF.

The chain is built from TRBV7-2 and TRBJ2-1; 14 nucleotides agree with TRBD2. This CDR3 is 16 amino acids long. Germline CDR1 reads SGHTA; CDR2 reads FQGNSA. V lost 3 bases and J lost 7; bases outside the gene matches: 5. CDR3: CASSLMGLAGANEQFF. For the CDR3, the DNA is TGTGCCAGCAGCTTGATGGGACTAGCGGGAGCAAATGAGCAGTTCTTC.

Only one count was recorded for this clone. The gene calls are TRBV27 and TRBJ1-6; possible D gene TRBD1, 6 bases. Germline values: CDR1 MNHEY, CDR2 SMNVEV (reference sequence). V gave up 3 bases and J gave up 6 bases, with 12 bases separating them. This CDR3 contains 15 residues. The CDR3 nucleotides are TGTGCCAGCAGTTTGGTGGGGGCGAGTAATTCACCCCTCCACTTT. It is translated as CASSLVGASNSPLHF.

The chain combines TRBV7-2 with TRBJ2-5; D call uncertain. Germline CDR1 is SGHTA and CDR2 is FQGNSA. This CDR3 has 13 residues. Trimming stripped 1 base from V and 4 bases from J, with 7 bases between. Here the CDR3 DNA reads TGTGCCAGCAGCTTAGTCCAGGTAGAGACCCAGTACTTC. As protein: CASSLVQVETQYF.